Each of the 10 T cell receptor beta chains below was sequenced from the same sample in a study of PD-1 blockade in classical Hodgkin lymphoma. The assay was immunoSEQ multiplex PCR, and TCRdb's table has in-frame clones only and misses some. The sample shows 13,000 to 15,000 clones, about four fifths of them seen only once. Sample time point: cycle 4 day 1 (C4D1), after 5 to 7 weeks of nivolumab. Brentuximab vedotin exposure varied, and every patient relapsed after autologous stem cell transplantation. Sample: peripheral blood mononuclear cells (PBMCs), taken before the fourth cycle of nivolumab. The receptors derive from a human donor with classical Hodgkin lymphoma.

In its sample, this clone was seen a few times. The chain uses TRBV6-4 and TRBJ1-2; D is unresolved. The CDR3 runs 13 residues. Germline V gene sequence: CDR1 MRHNA, CDR2 SNTAGT. The V and J ends lost 0 bases and 0 bases respectively, with 2 bases between them. Here the CDR3 reads CASSDSPNYGYTF. CDR3 coding DNA: TGTGCCAGCAGTGACTCCCCTAACTATGGCTACACCTTC.

On this clone itself: This is likely an artifact of a read error, given a far larger clone one base away. The sample contains more than one DNA sequence encoding this CDR3. The chain couples TRBV5-1 to TRBJ2-7, with 7 bases lining up with TRBD1. The CDR3 is 14 residues long. Looked up from germline, CDR1 is SGHRS and CDR2 is YFSETQ. After removal of 3 bases from V and 5 bases from J, the junction contained 8 bases not matched to a gene. CDR3 DNA: TGCGCCAGCAGCTATCCGACAGGGTTTCACGAGCAGTACTTC. It codes for CASSYPTGFHEQYF.

The chain's CDR3 is CASSSVGAFGAFF. Written as DNA, the CDR3 is TGTGCCAGCAGCTCCGTGGGAGCCTTTGGGGCTTTCTTT. The V call is TRBV5-5, the J call TRBJ1-1; no clear D. The CDR3 loop spans 13 amino acids. Between the trimmed V and J ends, which lost 3 bases and 11 bases, there was a span of 17 bases. CDR1 and CDR2 from the germline V gene are SGHKS and YYEKEE (reference sequence).

J is TRBJ1-2 and V is TRBV6-6, with 12 positions matching TRBD1. The J segment lost 7 bases and the V segment lost 8 bases, leaving 8 bases of the junction unmatched. Germline V gene sequence: CDR1 MNHNY, CDR2 SVGAGI (reference sequence). The CDR3 totals 14 residues. CDR3 loop: CASGAGQGASGYTF. CDR3 DNA sequence: TGTGCCAGCGGAGCGGGACAGGGGGCAAGTGGCTACACCTTC.

The chain recombines TRBV10-3 with TRBJ2-7, with D perhaps assigned TRBD1 or TRBD2 (5 bases each). V was trimmed by 3 bases and J by 1 base, leaving 13 bases between them. CDR1 is ENHRY and CDR2 is SYGVKD in the germline V gene. This CDR3 spans 15 amino acids. This CDR3 reads CAISESGTISYEQYF. The CDR3 nucleotides read TGTGCCATCAGTGAATCGGGGACCATTTCCTACGAGCAGTACTTC.

The CDR3 bases are TGTGCCAGCAGTTGGACAGGGGTTGGAGAGACCCAGTACTTC. It encodes CASSWTGVGETQYF. The rearrangement uses TRBV11-2 and TRBJ2-5, with 9 bases that match TRBD1. The V segment lost 6 bases and the J segment 4 bases; nucleotides outside the gene matches: 6. The V gene's germline CDR1 is SGHAT and CDR2 FQNNGV. The CDR3 is 14 residues long.

In DNA, the CDR3 is TGCGCCAGCAGCCAAGACAGTCTAGCGGGGAATGATGAGCAGTTCTTC. Translation: CASSQDSLAGNDEQFF. V and J are TRBV4-1 and TRBJ2-1, with 9 bases that match TRBD2. This CDR3 comprises 16 residues. Trimming took 0 bases from V and 8 from J; bases not matched to a gene: 8. Germline V gene lookup returns CDR1 MGHRA and CDR2 YSYEKL.

The chain is built from TRBV27 and TRBJ2-7, with D possibly being TRBD2 (5 bases). In germline, CDR1 is MNHEY, CDR2 SMNVEV (reference sequence). V gave up 0 bases and J gave up 5 bases, with 8 bases separating them. CDR3 length: 13 amino acids. This CDR3 reads CASSLSGIHEQYF. Here the CDR3 DNA reads TGTGCCAGCAGTTTATCCGGGATCCACGAGCAGTACTTC.

The rearrangement uses TRBV6-5 and TRBJ1-1; no clear D gene. Germline-derived CDR1 and CDR2 are MNHEY and SVGAGI. Trimming pared 8 bases from V and 4 bases from J, leaving 11 bases between. The CDR3 extends over 12 amino acids. CDR3 bases: TGTGCCAGCTGGATCCTGGGCACTGAAGCTTTCTTT. This sequence encodes CASWILGTEAFF.

The chain has TRBV28 and TRBJ2-3; no reliable D call. V was pared by 6 bases and J by 1 base, with 8 bases between. Germline V lookup: CDR1 MDHEN, CDR2 SYDVKM. The CDR3 extends over 13 amino acids. As DNA, the CDR3 is TGTGCCAGCAGAACAACAGGCACAGATACGCAGTATTTT. It translates to CASRTTGTDTQYF.